Shown below are 24 T cell receptor beta chains from a single sample sequenced in a study of shared clonotypes between healthy human individuals. TCRdb's table, derived via immunoSEQ multiplex PCR, lists solely in-frame clones and lacks some. The repertoire consists of roughly 2.5 million clones, with approximately 90% occurring once and the leading ten covering over 0.12%. The sample comprised naive CD4+ T cells sorted from blood. Subset meaning: CD45RA+ positively selected. These receptor sequences come from a man younger than 35 in good health.

The chain has TRBV19 and TRBJ1-5; D unresolved. V lost 3 bases and J lost 3, with 9 bases in between. Germline loops: CDR1 LNHDA, CDR2 SQIVND (reference sequence). The CDR3 sequence is 14 residues long. This CDR3 reads CASSMIAPNQPQHF. The CDR3, as DNA: TGTGCCAGTAGTATGATTGCCCCCAATCAGCCCCAGCATTTT.

The V call is TRBV7-2, the J call TRBJ2-3; 7 bases are a match to TRBD1. The CDR3 has 13 amino acids. V lost 3 bases, J lost 5 bases, and 2 bases stayed unmatched. Germline V gene data show CDR1 as SGHTA and CDR2 as FQGNSA. The chain's CDR3 is CASSLHRGDTQYF. The CDR3 DNA reads as TGTGCCAGCAGCTTGCACAGGGGAGATACGCAGTATTTT.

This clone has only one observation. This chain links TRBV2 with TRBJ2-3, with D possibly TRBD2 on 5 matching bases. CDR1 and CDR2 (germline): SNHLY, FYNNEI. The CDR3 runs 17 residues. Between the trimmed V and J ends, which lost 1 base and 2 bases, there was a span of 16 bases. CDR3 in amino acids: CASSEEGRVPVTDTQYF. The CDR3 coding sequence is TGTGCCAGCAGTGAAGAAGGGCGGGTCCCTGTCACAGATACGCAGTATTTT.

This chain uses TRBV14 with TRBJ2-1; 9 bases agree with TRBD1. The germline CDR1 and CDR2 sequences are SGHDN and FVKESK. Trimming took 1 base from V and 7 from J; bases not matched to a gene: 11. CDR3 length: 17 residues. This chain's CDR3 is CASSQGTGGQGNNEQFF. The CDR3 DNA is TGTGCCAGCAGCCAAGGGACTGGGGGACAGGGAAATAATGAGCAGTTCTTC.

The chain recombines TRBV5-6 with TRBJ1-2; 7 bases agree with TRBD1. From germline, CDR1 is SGHDT and CDR2 YYEEEE. Losses at the gene ends were 1 base for V and 2 bases for J; bases not matched to a gene: 5. This CDR3 contains 15 residues. The CDR3 protein is CASSLLDRRNYGYTF. CDR3 sequence (DNA): TGTGCCAGCAGCTTGTTGGACAGGAGAAACTATGGCTACACCTTC.

The chain joins TRBV18 to TRBJ1-4; weak D call: TRBD1 (6 bases). This CDR3 is built from 14 residues. CDR1 KGHSH and CDR2 LQKENI come from the germline V gene. V gave up 6 bases and J gave up 8 bases, with 16 bases separating them. CDR3 residues: CASSQAQGTEKLFF. CDR3 bases: TGTGCCAGCTCCCAAGCCCAGGGGACGGAAAAACTGTTTTTT.

The chain employs TRBV7-9 and TRBJ1-2, with 8 bases matching TRBD1. The CDR3 is 14 amino acids. Losses at the gene ends were 5 bases for V and 0 bases for J; bases not matched to a gene: 2. The germline V gene encodes CDR1 SEHNR and CDR2 FQNEAQ (reference sequence). CDR3 protein: CASSPTGANYGYTF. The CDR3 DNA is TGTGCCAGCAGCCCGACAGGGGCTAACTATGGCTACACCTTC.

J is TRBJ1-5 and V is TRBV2; 9 bases map to TRBD1. The germline gives CDR1 SNHLY, CDR2 FYNNEI. The CDR3 sequence is 15 residues long. V lost 7 bases and J lost 4; bases outside the gene matches: 8. The CDR3 sequence: CASKSGTGKNQPQHF. The CDR3 DNA reads as TGTGCCAGCAAGTCCGGGACAGGGAAAAATCAGCCCCAGCATTTT.

The rearrangement joins TRBV30 to TRBJ1-1, with D possibly matching TRBD1 (5 bases). The CDR3 runs to 13 residues. Trimming took 0 bases from V and 9 from J, leaving 14 bases between them. Per germline, CDR1 GTSNPN and CDR2 SVGIG (reference sequence). The CDR3 here is CAWSVERGGQAFF. CDR3 coding DNA: TGTGCCTGGAGTGTAGAACGTGGGGGTCAAGCTTTCTTT.

A note on this clone: Additional DNA sequences in this sample encode the identical CDR3. This chain connects TRBV19 to TRBJ2-3; D gene unclear. The germline V and J ends were trimmed by 3 bases and 4 bases, with 2 bases remaining between them. There are 11 residues in the CDR3. CDR1 is LNHDA, CDR2 SQIVND, per germline (reference sequence). The CDR3 loop reads CASSISDTQYF. As DNA, the CDR3 is TGTGCCAGTAGTATCTCAGATACGCAGTATTTT.

This clone came up once. In DNA form, the CDR3 reads TGTGCCAGCAGCTTAGAGGGTAGCGGGCTAAGCTACGAGCAGTACTTC. It is translated as CASSLEGSGLSYEQYF. This chain uses TRBV7-8 with TRBJ2-7, with TRBD2 matching over 7 bases. Losses at the gene ends were 1 base for V and 3 bases for J; bases not matched to a gene: 9. The CDR3 runs to 16 residues. Per the germline V gene, CDR1 is SGHVS and CDR2 is FQNEAQ.

The rearrangement joins TRBV7-2 to TRBJ1-2; 8 bases agree with TRBD1. The CDR3 has 14 amino acids. V dropped 1 base and J dropped 8; count of bases not matched to a gene: 6. Germline loops: CDR1 SGHTA, CDR2 FQGNSA. The CDR3: CASSLEQGAGGYTF. The CDR3 region has the DNA TGTGCCAGCAGCTTAGAGCAGGGGGCAGGGGGCTACACCTTC.

This chain links TRBV30 with TRBJ2-7, with D possibly matching TRBD2 (5 bases). Trimming pared 3 bases from V and 3 bases from J, leaving 15 bases between. This CDR3 comprises 14 residues. The germline V gene has CDR1 GTSNPN and CDR2 SVGIG (reference sequence). For the CDR3, the DNA is TGTGCCTGGAGGATACCCCGGACTGGCTACGAGCAGTACTTC. It translates to CAWRIPRTGYEQYF.

The rearrangement uses TRBV5-6 and TRBJ1-4; no clear D. Germline CDR1 SGHDT, CDR2 YYEEEE. The CDR3 is 13 amino acids. Trimming cost V 5 bases and J 8 bases, with 13 bases left between them. CDR3: CASRARGGEKLFF. The CDR3 bases are TGTGCCAGCAGGGCCCGGGGAGGAGAAAAACTGTTTTTT.

The chain uses TRBV25-1 and TRBJ1-5; 10 bases match TRBD1. Germline V CDR1 and CDR2: MGHDK, SYGVNS. The CDR3 is made up of 16 amino acids. The V and J ends lost 5 bases and 1 base, in that order; junction bases with no gene match: 5. As DNA, the CDR3 is TGTGCCAGCAGTCCTCTGACAGGGGGCAGCAATCAGCCCCAGCATTTT. Its protein is CASSPLTGGSNQPQHF.

The chain uses TRBV6-5 and TRBJ1-6, with D possibly being TRBD1 (6 bases). Germline CDR1 is MNHEY and CDR2 is SVGAGI. The CDR3 contains 12 residues. V dropped 7 bases and J dropped 10 bases, with 11 bases sitting between them. The DNA of the CDR3 is TGTGCCAGCAACGAAGGGGGATCACCCCTCCACTTT. Translated: CASNEGGSPLHF.

The V call is TRBV27, the J call TRBJ1-1; D is possibly TRBD1 (5 bases). Germline V gene data show CDR1 as MNHEY and CDR2 as SMNVEV (reference sequence). This CDR3 is built from 14 residues. Trimming shortened V by 3 bases and J by 1 base, and 9 bases separated the two germline ends. The CDR3 sequence: CASSLAGTNTEAFF. CDR3 sequence (DNA): TGTGCCAGCAGTTTGGCAGGGACGAACACTGAAGCTTTCTTT.

CDR3 sequence (DNA): TGTGCCAGCAGGAAGACAGGGACGGGCACAGATACGCAGTATTTT. This gives the protein CASRKTGTGTDTQYF. The chain carries TRBV6-6 and TRBJ2-3; the match to TRBD1 covers 7 bases. The CDR3 covers 15 residues. Trimming removed 6 bases from V and 1 base from J; junction bases left unmatched: 7. From germline, CDR1 is MNHNY and CDR2 SVGAGI (reference sequence).

This clone appeared once. Compared with germline, one end of the junction differs, possibly owing to a read error. V gene TRBV7-7 combines with J gene TRBJ2-2; no definite D call. The CDR3 totals 13 residues. From germline, CDR1 is SSHAT and CDR2 FNYEAQ (reference sequence). CDR3: CASSKDRTGELFF. The CDR3 DNA sequence: TGTGCTAGCAGCAAAGACCGAACCGGGGAGCTGTTTTTT.

This chain links TRBV19 with TRBJ1-2; 9 bases fit TRBD1. V lost 3 bases and J lost 8; bases outside the gene matches: 7. The length of the CDR3 is 14 residues. Germline V lookup: CDR1 LNHDA, CDR2 SQIVND (reference sequence). The CDR3 bases are TGTGCCAGTAGTATGGGACAGGGCGTGAAAGGCTACACCTTC. Amino acids: CASSMGQGVKGYTF.

The chain links TRBV10-3 to TRBJ2-1; 7 nucleotides agree with TRBD2. V gave up 3 bases and J gave up 6 bases; unmatched junction bases: 8. There are 15 residues in the CDR3. Germline CDR1 reads ENHRY; CDR2 reads SYGVKD. This chain's CDR3 is CAISEIAGLGNEQFF. CDR3 coding DNA: TGTGCCATCAGTGAAATAGCGGGTCTTGGCAATGAGCAGTTCTTC.

The V call is TRBV21-1, the J call TRBJ2-3; TRBD1 is the table's D call and was not checked against the DNA. TRBV21-1 is assigned pseudogene status. The CDR3 runs to 19 residues. The CDR3 here is CASSTRPGQGLSCTDTQYF. The CDR3 DNA is TGTGCCAGCAGCACACGCCCGGGACAGGGTCTTTCGTGCACAGATACGCAGTATTTT.

CDR3 bases: TGCAGCGCCCTGGACAGGGACTACAATGAGCAGTTCTTC. Translation: CSALDRDYNEQFF. V gene TRBV29-1 combines with J gene TRBJ2-1; 8 bases are shared with TRBD1. This CDR3 has 13 residues. The ends lost 7 bases at V and 3 bases at J; junction bases unmatched: 5. CDR1 and CDR2 from the germline V gene are SQVTM and ANQGSEA.

This CDR3 reads CASREGGRAGTDTQYF. The CDR3 nucleotides are TGTGCCAGCAGGGAGGGCGGGAGGGCCGGAACAGATACGCAGTATTTT. This sequence joins TRBV27 and TRBJ2-3; TRBD2 agrees at 9 bases. Germline assignment: CDR1 MNHEY and CDR2 SMNVEV (reference sequence). CDR3 length: 16 residues. V lost 6 bases and J lost 3; bases outside the gene matches: 10.